The rows below give T cell receptor beta chains drawn from one sample of a study of Ad26.COV2.S vaccination and SARS-CoV-2 variants. The method was immunoSEQ multiplex PCR; TCRdb's version includes in-frame clones alone and lacks a portion of them. The table records 320,000 or so clones, roughly 88% of them present only once. The sample here was peripheral blood, taken in a trial of Ad26.COV2.S vaccine versus placebo. All receptors derive from a person aged 18-65 years who received the Ad26.COV2.S COVID-19 vaccine or a placebo. Both conserved end residues are part of each CDR3. The order of the fields is J gene, clone size, V gene, D gene, CDR3 protein, CDR3 DNA. D genes are given only for firm matches. A clone size is listed for some rows: how often the clone was seen (once, few, many), or a class if it is expanded.

j_gene: TRBJ2-3
abundance: -
v_gene: TRBV3-1/TRBV3-2
d_gene: -
CDR3aa: CASSRGTGSTDTQYF
CDR3nt: TGTGCCAGCAGCAGGGGAACAGGTTCCACAGATACGCAGTATTTT

j_gene: TRBJ1-3
abundance: -
v_gene: TRBV25-1
d_gene: -
CDR3aa: CASSERKKQGRVVYF
CDR3nt: TGTGCCAGCAGTGAAAGGAAAAAACAGGGACGGGTTGTATATTTT

j_gene: TRBJ1-1
abundance: -
v_gene: TRBV4-1
d_gene: -
CDR3aa: CASRSWGETEAFF
CDR3nt: TGCGCCAGCAGGTCTTGGGGGGAAACTGAAGCTTTCTTT

j_gene: TRBJ2-5
abundance: -
v_gene: TRBV7-9
d_gene: -
CDR3aa: CASSLRLQETQYF
CDR3nt: TGTGCCAGCAGCTTGAGGCTCCAAGAGACCCAGTACTTC

j_gene: TRBJ1-6
abundance: -
v_gene: TRBV6-1
d_gene: -
CDR3aa: CASSVRSAGTGNSPLHF
CDR3nt: TGTGCCAGCAGTGTCAGGTCGGCAGGGACTGGCAATTCACCCCTCCACTTT

j_gene: TRBJ2-1
abundance: -
v_gene: TRBV7-2
d_gene: -
CDR3aa: CASSWETAPDNEQFF
CDR3nt: TGTGCCAGCAGCTGGGAAACAGCCCCCGACAATGAGCAGTTCTTC

j_gene: TRBJ2-2
abundance: -
v_gene: TRBV5-5
d_gene: TRBD2
CDR3aa: CASSLVLAGAPGELFF
CDR3nt: TGTGCCAGCAGCTTGGTACTAGCGGGAGCTCCCGGGGAGCTGTTTTTT

j_gene: TRBJ2-4
abundance: -
v_gene: TRBV5-4
d_gene: TRBD2
CDR3aa: CASSFGTSGANIQYF
CDR3nt: TGTGCCAGCAGCTTTGGGACTAGCGGGGCCAACATTCAGTACTTC

j_gene: TRBJ2-2
abundance: -
v_gene: TRBV25-1
d_gene: TRBD2
CDR3aa: CASTLASSTGELFF
CDR3nt: TGTGCCAGCACACTAGCGTCTTCCACCGGGGAGCTGTTTTTT

j_gene: TRBJ1-5
abundance: -
v_gene: TRBV12-5
d_gene: TRBD1
CDR3aa: CASGLATGNGNQPQHF
CDR3nt: TGTGCTAGTGGTTTGGCGACAGGGAATGGCAATCAGCCCCAGCATTTT

j_gene: TRBJ1-1
abundance: -
v_gene: TRBV7-9
d_gene: -
CDR3aa: CASSQGPKGREAFF
CDR3nt: TGTGCCAGCAGCCAGGGTCCAAAAGGGCGTGAAGCTTTCTTT

j_gene: TRBJ2-1
abundance: -
v_gene: TRBV4-2
d_gene: TRBD2
CDR3aa: CASQKREAGYNEQFF
CDR3nt: TGTGCCAGCCAGAAACGGGAGGCAGGATACAATGAGCAGTTCTTC

j_gene: TRBJ1-4
abundance: -
v_gene: TRBV7-2
d_gene: -
CDR3aa: CASSSRPPGATNEKLFF
CDR3nt: TGTGCCAGCAGCTCGAGGCCCCCAGGGGCAACTAATGAAAAACTGTTTTTT

j_gene: TRBJ1-1
abundance: -
v_gene: TRBV7-9
d_gene: TRBD1
CDR3aa: CASSLAQWDRGGTEAFF
CDR3nt: TGTGCCAGCAGCTTAGCGCAATGGGACAGGGGAGGTACTGAAGCTTTCTTT

j_gene: TRBJ1-5
abundance: -
v_gene: TRBV23-1
d_gene: -
CDR3aa: CASSQSAAVGKVSNQPQHF
CDR3nt: TGCGCCAGCAGTCAATCTGCGGCAGTAGGTAAAGTCAGCAATCAGCCCCAGCATTTT

j_gene: TRBJ1-1
abundance: few
v_gene: TRBV7-9
d_gene: -
CDR3aa: CASSFSTEAFF
CDR3nt: TGTGCCAGCAGCTTCTCCACTGAAGCTTTCTTT

j_gene: TRBJ1-1
abundance: -
v_gene: TRBV11-2
d_gene: TRBD1
CDR3aa: CASSPSGQGNTEAFF
CDR3nt: TGTGCCAGCAGCCCGTCGGGACAGGGGAACACTGAAGCTTTCTTT

j_gene: TRBJ2-6
abundance: -
v_gene: TRBV19
d_gene: TRBD2
CDR3aa: CASGSHSGRGFSGANVLTF
CDR3nt: TGTGCCAGTGGATCCCATAGCGGGAGGGGGTTCTCTGGGGCCAACGTCCTGACTTTC

j_gene: TRBJ2-3
abundance: -
v_gene: TRBV25-1
d_gene: TRBD1
CDR3aa: CASSEDRGWADTQYF
CDR3nt: TGTGCCAGCAGTGAAGACAGGGGATGGGCAGATACGCAGTATTTT

j_gene: TRBJ2-2
abundance: -
v_gene: TRBV7-9
d_gene: -
CDR3aa: CASSLIREARGTGELFF
CDR3nt: TGTGCCAGCAGCTTAATACGCGAAGCACGGGGGACCGGGGAGCTGTTTTTT

j_gene: TRBJ1-2
abundance: once
v_gene: TRBV4-1
d_gene: -
CDR3aa: CASSQVGYRDGYTF
CDR3nt: TGCGCCAGCAGCCAAGTAGGTTACAGGGATGGCTACACCTTC

j_gene: TRBJ2-3
abundance: -
v_gene: TRBV14
d_gene: -
CDR3aa: CASSPKTGRTSTDTQYF
CDR3nt: TGTGCCAGCAGCCCTAAAACGGGACGTACATCCACAGATACGCAGTATTTT

j_gene: TRBJ1-5
abundance: few
v_gene: TRBV28
d_gene: -
CDR3aa: CASSLVQFSNQPQHF
CDR3nt: TGTGCCAGCAGTTTAGTTCAGTTTAGCAATCAGCCCCAGCATTTT

j_gene: TRBJ2-5
abundance: -
v_gene: TRBV5-1
d_gene: -
CDR3aa: CASSPLGSRETQYF
CDR3nt: TGCGCCAGCAGCCCGCTCGGGTCTAGAGAGACCCAGTACTTC

j_gene: TRBJ1-1
abundance: -
v_gene: TRBV6-2/TRBV6-3
d_gene: -
CDR3aa: CASSYRFMNTEAFF
CDR3nt: TGTGCCAGCAGTTACAGATTCATGAACACTGAAGCTTTCTTT

j_gene: TRBJ1-2
abundance: -
v_gene: TRBV3-1/TRBV3-2
d_gene: -
CDR3aa: CASSPGRLSVTF
CDR3nt: TGTGCCAGCAGCCCCGGACGACTAAGTGTCACCTTC

j_gene: TRBJ1-5
abundance: -
v_gene: TRBV18
d_gene: -
CDR3aa: CASSPEELVRQPQHF
CDR3nt: TGTGCCAGCTCACCGGAAGAGTTGGTACGTCAGCCCCAGCATTTT

j_gene: TRBJ1-2
abundance: -
v_gene: TRBV3-1/TRBV3-2
d_gene: -
CDR3aa: CASSPRTDDGYTF
CDR3nt: TGTGCCAGCAGCCCGCGGACGGACGATGGCTACACCTTC

j_gene: TRBJ2-5
abundance: -
v_gene: TRBV29-1
d_gene: -
CDR3aa: CSVVVGTGETQYF
CDR3nt: TGCAGCGTTGTCGTCGGTACCGGAGAGACCCAGTACTTC

j_gene: TRBJ1-2
abundance: -
v_gene: TRBV18
d_gene: -
CDR3aa: CASSPNEGHGYTF
CDR3nt: TGTGCCAGCTCACCAAACGAAGGGCATGGCTACACCTTC

j_gene: TRBJ2-3
abundance: -
v_gene: TRBV7-6
d_gene: TRBD1
CDR3aa: CASSLDRGGGDTQYF
CDR3nt: TGTGCCAGCAGCTTAGACAGGGGTGGTGGAGATACGCAGTATTTT

j_gene: TRBJ2-5
abundance: -
v_gene: TRBV24-1
d_gene: TRBD1
CDR3aa: CATSASGQGYGETQYF
CDR3nt: TGTGCCACCAGTGCCTCGGGACAGGGCTACGGAGAGACCCAGTACTTC

j_gene: TRBJ1-1
abundance: -
v_gene: TRBV4-3
d_gene: -
CDR3aa: CASSQIYLAEAFF
CDR3nt: TGCGCCAGCAGCCAGATTTACTTGGCTGAAGCTTTCTTT

j_gene: TRBJ1-1
abundance: -
v_gene: TRBV27
d_gene: -
CDR3aa: CASSLFSRRLEAFF
CDR3nt: TGTGCCAGCAGTTTATTCAGCAGACGGCTTGAAGCTTTCTTT

j_gene: TRBJ1-1
abundance: -
v_gene: TRBV18
d_gene: -
CDR3aa: CASSPGSGHEAFF
CDR3nt: TGTGCCAGCTCACCTGGATCGGGCCATGAAGCTTTCTTT

j_gene: TRBJ1-1
abundance: once
v_gene: TRBV18
d_gene: -
CDR3aa: CASSPLGAPGNTEAFF
CDR3nt: TGTGCCAGCTCACCACTAGGGGCCCCGGGGAACACTGAAGCTTTCTTT

j_gene: TRBJ1-2
abundance: once
v_gene: TRBV5-6
d_gene: -
CDR3aa: CASSLKDLYGYTF
CDR3nt: TGTGCCAGCAGCTTGAAGGATCTCTATGGCTACACCTTC

j_gene: TRBJ1-5
abundance: -
v_gene: TRBV6-1
d_gene: TRBD1
CDR3aa: CASSEIPAGAGGGQPQHF
CDR3nt: TGTGCCAGCAGTGAAATCCCCGCTGGGGCAGGGGGCGGTCAGCCCCAGCATTTT

j_gene: TRBJ1-5
abundance: few
v_gene: TRBV5-6
d_gene: -
CDR3aa: CASSLVGGGQPQHF
CDR3nt: TGTGCCAGCAGCTTGGTCGGGGGCGGTCAGCCCCAGCATTTT

j_gene: TRBJ2-2
abundance: -
v_gene: TRBV5-1
d_gene: TRBD1
CDR3aa: CASRERGQIGELFF
CDR3nt: TGCGCCAGCCGAGAAAGGGGGCAAATCGGGGAGCTGTTTTTT

j_gene: TRBJ1-2
abundance: -
v_gene: TRBV19
d_gene: -
CDR3aa: CASSPQWDGYTF
CDR3nt: TGTGCCAGTAGTCCCCAGTGGGATGGCTACACCTTC

j_gene: TRBJ2-3
abundance: -
v_gene: TRBV7-9
d_gene: TRBD2
CDR3aa: CASSLGTSGGPYKSDTQYF
CDR3nt: TGTGCCAGCAGCTTAGGAACTAGCGGGGGGCCTTACAAGAGCGATACGCAGTATTTT

j_gene: TRBJ2-3
abundance: -
v_gene: TRBV9
d_gene: -
CDR3aa: CASSVDQLGTDTQYF
CDR3nt: TGTGCCAGCAGCGTAGATCAGCTCGGCACAGATACGCAGTATTTT

j_gene: TRBJ2-2
abundance: -
v_gene: TRBV19
d_gene: -
CDR3aa: CASTPQPLLYTGELFF
CDR3nt: TGTGCCAGTACCCCCCAGCCCCTTTTATACACCGGGGAGCTGTTTTTT

j_gene: TRBJ1-2
abundance: -
v_gene: TRBV18
d_gene: TRBD1
CDR3aa: CASSPSTGANYGYTF
CDR3nt: TGTGCCAGCTCACCATCGACAGGGGCTAACTATGGCTACACCTTC

j_gene: TRBJ1-1
abundance: -
v_gene: TRBV3-1/TRBV3-2
d_gene: TRBD1
CDR3aa: CASSLQGGNTEAFF
CDR3nt: TGTGCCAGCAGCCTCCAGGGGGGGAACACTGAAGCTTTCTTT

j_gene: TRBJ1-4
abundance: -
v_gene: TRBV29-1
d_gene: -
CDR3aa: CSVGDVGGEKLFF
CDR3nt: TGCAGCGTCGGGGACGTAGGAGGTGAAAAACTGTTTTTT

j_gene: TRBJ2-3
abundance: -
v_gene: TRBV3-1/TRBV3-2
d_gene: -
CDR3aa: CASSFRDPTQYF
CDR3nt: TGTGCCAGCAGCTTCCGGGACCCTACGCAGTATTTT

j_gene: TRBJ2-6
abundance: once
v_gene: TRBV19
d_gene: -
CDR3aa: CASKLGSSGANVLTF
CDR3nt: TGTGCCAGTAAGTTGGGGAGCTCTGGGGCCAACGTCCTGACTTTC

j_gene: TRBJ2-3
abundance: -
v_gene: TRBV9
d_gene: TRBD2
CDR3aa: CASSSSGGQGDTQYF
CDR3nt: TGTGCCAGCAGCTCGAGCGGGGGCCAGGGAGATACGCAGTATTTT

j_gene: TRBJ2-3
abundance: -
v_gene: TRBV5-4
d_gene: TRBD2
CDR3aa: CASSVGTSGGSTDTQYF
CDR3nt: TGTGCCAGCAGCGTGGGGACTAGCGGGGGTTCTACAGATACGCAGTATTTT